The T cell receptor (beta chain) described here comes from a study of identifying expanded T cells in peripheral blood. Assay: immunoSEQ multiplex PCR; the TCRdb copy retains only in-frame clones and omits some. The table shows under 150,000 clones, with roughly 90% occurring only once. Study-level points and caveats: Two-week clone count variance significantly increased as total template count grew.

A remark on this clone: Its antigen remains unknown.

Input material: blood. The source of this sequence is a person between 18 and 75 years old in good health.

The CDR3 coding sequence is TGTGCCAGCTCACCTAAGGACAGCGACAATGAGCAGTTCTTC. Protein product: CASSPKDSDNEQFF. The chain has TRBV18 and TRBJ2-1; tentatively, D is TRBD1 (6 bases). This CDR3 has 14 residues. Deletions cut 3 bases from V and 5 bases from J, with 11 bases between. Germline CDR1 is KGHSH and CDR2 is LQKENI.